Described below is a single TCR beta chain sequence and its context. Its specificity is unknown. This sample is drawn from a study of OX40 agonist ivuxolimab in advanced cancers. Study as a whole: Partial responses occurred in Three dose-escalation patients, one with hepatocellular carcinoma and two with cutaneous melanoma. Study-level findings and limits: CD4+ and CD8+ T cells in blood underwent clonal expansion by week 6 at 0.1 to 3.0 mg/kg. CD8+ T cells showed, on average, more clonal expansion than CD4+ cells.

The CDR3 length is 16 residues. Trimming left V 4 bases short and J 5 bases short, with 17 bases between. Germline values: CDR1 SGHDN, CDR2 FVKESK. Repertoires were generated with immunoSEQ multiplex PCR, while TCRdb's copy carries only in-frame clones and drops some. The sample carries fewer than 80,000 clones, over 75% recorded once. This chain links TRBV14 with TRBJ1-4, with TRBD1 as a possible D gene (5 bases). The sample here was CD4+ or CD8+ T cells sorted from blood, taken in a trial of the OX40 agonist ivuxolimab. The TCR originated in an adult with an advanced solid tumor such as melanoma, head and neck, liver or kidney cancer. Here the CDR3 DNA reads TGTGCCAGCAGCCGCTTTACCGGGACTGCCAATGAAAAACTGTTTTTT. Its protein is CASSRFTGTANEKLFF.